The text below deals with one TCR beta chain. Its antigen is not identified. The sample originates from a study of blood T cells in healthy people across ages. Together with a sample-barcoded 5' primer, a J-beta primer mix was included in a second PCR lasting 7 to 11 cycles. TCRdb re-called the 5' RACE reads through MiXCR, storing one row per CDR3 protein. The sample has hundreds of thousands of distinct CDR3 sequences, just under 25% seen once. The germline gives CDR1 MDHEN, CDR2 SYDVKM. The V segment lost 10 bases and the J segment 5 bases; nucleotides outside the gene matches: 12. This CDR3 is built from 14 residues. Whole-study results and caveats: No conclusive comparison of naive versus antigen-experienced cells was possible with unsorted PBMCs.

These sequences were also reported in another study, on T cells of mothers and their children. That report adds: Healthy Caucasian mothers, a few in number, and their six children were the donors.

Sequenced material: blood. The rearrangement links TRBV28 to TRBJ2-3; the match to TRBD2 covers 7 bases. This receptor was taken from a boy aged 5-17 years in good health. Written as DNA, the CDR3 is TGTGCCACCGGGAAGAGCGGGGAAGGAGATACGCAGTATTTT. Its protein is CATGKSGEGDTQYF.